This is a list of T cell receptor beta chains from one sample in a study of cytomegalovirus exposure and HLA in healthy donors. TCRdb's copy holds only in-frame clones and misses some; the assay was immunoSEQ multiplex PCR. In the table there are fewer than 150,000 clones, around three quarters of which are singletons. Specimen: PBMCs. These receptors were collected from a man aged 30 to 39 in good health. The CDR3 runs from the conserved cysteine through the conserved F or W. Clone size is stated in some rows and not others, as once, few, many or a class when expanded.

J: TRBJ1-3
V: TRBV6-5
size: -
CDR3: CASSYGGFNSGNTIYF

J: TRBJ2-7
V: TRBV4-2
size: few
CDR3: CASSQDTTGVFYEQYF

J: TRBJ2-6
V: TRBV10-3
size: -
CDR3: CAIGPRTEASGANVLTF

J: TRBJ2-7
V: TRBV2
size: -
CDR3: CASSGGAGPIRIYEQYF

J: TRBJ2-1
V: TRBV6-1
size: once
CDR3: CASSEMRGQGNEQFF

J: TRBJ2-1
V: TRBV11-2
size: few
CDR3: CASRPFREMRNEQFF

J: TRBJ2-1
V: TRBV27
size: -
CDR3: CASSEGTSGPESSYNEQFF

J: TRBJ1-2
V: TRBV6-6
size: few
CDR3: CASSTGANYGYTF

J: TRBJ2-3
V: TRBV27
size: -
CDR3: CASSLRQATDTQYF

J: TRBJ2-1
V: TRBV27
size: once
CDR3: CASSLLAGGSEQFF

J: TRBJ1-2
V: TRBV28
size: -
CDR3: CASRNSEGYTF

J: TRBJ2-2
V: TRBV7-9
size: -
CDR3: CASSLGSGNTGELFF

J: TRBJ2-1
V: TRBV5-4
size: -
CDR3: CASSFPGSGRNEQFF

J: TRBJ2-1
V: TRBV4-3
size: -
CDR3: CASSQAGGGGRRYEQFF

J: TRBJ2-1
V: TRBV27
size: -
CDR3: CASSLVGLAGEGEQFF

J: TRBJ2-3
V: TRBV7-8
size: once
CDR3: CASSRERDRGTDTQYF

J: TRBJ1-1
V: TRBV7-8
size: -
CDR3: CASSGAYTAKTEAFF

J: TRBJ2-7
V: TRBV29-1
size: -
CDR3: CSVEGQGSTYEQYF

J: TRBJ2-2
V: TRBV7-6
size: -
CDR3: CASSRTSGQGTGELFF

J: TRBJ1-2
V: TRBV27
size: few
CDR3: CASSFRGQGGLGYGYTF

J: TRBJ2-7
V: TRBV27
size: few
CDR3: CASSPSGGSYEQYF

J: TRBJ2-7
V: TRBV19
size: -
CDR3: CASRPSGSNYEQYF

J: TRBJ2-1
V: TRBV4-3
size: -
CDR3: CASSLGLAGGFDEQFF

J: TRBJ2-7
V: TRBV2
size: -
CDR3: CASSEAGRDVMYF

J: TRBJ2-1
V: TRBV5-1
size: once
CDR3: CASSLVISHNEQFF

J: TRBJ2-7
V: TRBV18
size: -
CDR3: CASSPEQGASEQYF

J: TRBJ1-1
V: TRBV5-1
size: -
CDR3: CASSPGGTANTEAFF